Following are 30 T cell receptor beta chains from one sample sequenced in a study of blood T cell repertoires in COVID-19. Measured with immunoSEQ multiplex PCR; TCRdb has only the in-frame clones, and not every one. The data show approximately 54,000 clones, more than 70% seen once. The sample taken for sequencing was peripheral blood. These receptors were taken from a man older than 75 with active COVID-19.

The J gene is TRBJ1-5, the V gene TRBV12-3 or TRBV12-4; the D gene is possibly TRBD1 (5 bases). Trimming stripped 4 bases from V and 7 bases from J, with 8 bases between. The CDR3 is 12 residues long. The CDR3 bases are TGTGCCAGCAGTTCAGGGTGGCAGCCCCAGCATTTT. Translating gives CASSSGWQPQHF.

The V gene is TRBV3-1 (or the pseudogene TRBV3-2), the J gene TRBJ2-5; 11 positions agree with TRBD2. V shed 1 base, J shed 5 bases, and the junction held 21 bases outside the gene matches. Germline lookup yields CDR1 LGHDT and CDR2 YNNKEL (reference sequence). The CDR3 covers 21 residues. CDR3 sequence: CASSQGPITVARSGREETQYF. In nucleotides, the CDR3 is TGTGCCAGCAGCCAAGGCCCGATCACGGTTGCTCGTAGCGGGAGGGAGGAGACCCAGTACTTC.

In this sample, this clone turned up once. The sample holds other DNA sequences that translate to the same CDR3. The chain combines TRBV6-1 with TRBJ1-6; D ambiguous. The CDR3 runs 15 residues. Trimming took 0 bases from V and 10 from J, leaving 13 bases between them. Germline values: CDR1 MNHNS, CDR2 SASEGT. CDR3: CASSEAPGTRSPLHF. CDR3 DNA sequence: TGTGCCAGCAGTGAAGCGCCGGGTACTCGGTCACCCCTCCACTTT.

The chain recombines TRBV7-9 with TRBJ2-1, with 7 bases fitting TRBD1. This CDR3 has 17 amino acids. The ends lost 5 bases at V and 4 bases at J; junction bases unmatched: 14. Germline V gene sequence: CDR1 SEHNR, CDR2 FQNEAQ (reference sequence). The CDR3 DNA reads TGTGCCAGCAGCCCCACACTAGACAGGGCAAGATACAATGAGCAGTTCTTC. Protein sequence: CASSPTLDRARYNEQFF.

The V gene is TRBV3-1 (or the pseudogene TRBV3-2), the J gene TRBJ2-3, with 10 bases lining up with TRBD2. With 3 bases clipped from V and 3 bases from J, the junction kept 6 bases outside the gene matches. From germline, CDR1 is LGHDT and CDR2 YNNKEL (reference sequence). The CDR3 contains 16 residues. The CDR3 protein is CASSQVAGGYTDTQYF. Here the CDR3 DNA reads TGTGCCAGCAGCCAGGTAGCGGGAGGCTATACAGATACGCAGTATTTT.

This clone appeared once. The CDR3 here is CASSLDFTSGSGYNEQFF. The CDR3 coding sequence is TGTGCCAGCAGCTTGGATTTTACTAGCGGGAGTGGCTACAATGAGCAGTTCTTC. The chain links TRBV5-4 to TRBJ2-1, with 11 bases lining up with TRBD2. V trimming: 0 bases; J trimming: 3 bases; junction bases outside the gene matches: 8. This CDR3 contains 18 residues. CDR1 and CDR2 (germline): SGHNT, YYREEE (reference sequence). The whole variable domain, remainder taken from reference TRBV5-4 and TRBJ2-1, is ETGVTQSPTHLIKTRGQQVTLRCSSQSGHNTVSWYQQALGQGPQFIFQYYREEENGRGNFPPRFSGLQFPNYSSELNVNALELDDSALYLCASSLDFTSGSGYNEQFFGPGTRLTVL.

The rearrangement uses TRBV4-3 and TRBJ1-2, with D uncertain. The CDR3 has 16 residues. V was pared by 0 bases and J by 0 bases, with 11 bases between. Per the germline V gene, CDR1 is LGHNA and CDR2 is YSLEER. The CDR3 DNA reads as TGCGCCAGCAGCCAAGAAGGAACGGCGGCTAACTATGGCTACACCTTC. Translating gives CASSQEGTAANYGYTF.

This chain connects TRBV25-1 to TRBJ2-7; D is ambiguous. Germline CDR1 is MGHDK and CDR2 is SYGVNS. Trimming cost V 5 bases and J 1 base, with 12 bases left between them. This CDR3 region has 14 residues. The CDR3 sequence: CASSYEQKSYEQYF. The CDR3 DNA reads as TGTGCCAGCAGTTATGAACAGAAGTCCTACGAGCAGTACTTC.

The chain employs TRBV4-3 and TRBJ1-5; TRBD1 matches at 9 bases. The V gene's germline CDR1 is LGHNA and CDR2 YSLEER. The CDR3 spans 15 residues. With 2 bases clipped from V and 7 bases from J, the junction kept 6 bases outside the gene matches. The CDR3 coding sequence is TGCGCCAGCAGCCAACAGACAGGGGGATCCCAGCCCCAGCATTTT. It is translated as CASSQQTGGSQPQHF.

The rearrangement uses TRBV7-9 and TRBJ1-2; D remains unclear. Germline assignment: CDR1 SEHNR and CDR2 FQNEAQ (reference sequence). The CDR3 contains 15 residues. The germline V and J ends were trimmed by 0 bases and 1 base, with 9 bases remaining between them. The CDR3 region has the DNA TGTGCCAGCAGCTTAGCGCCGACGGGTAACTATGGCTACACCTTC. Amino acids: CASSLAPTGNYGYTF.

The chain carries TRBV5-4 and TRBJ2-2; TRBD1 might be the D (5 bases). Trimming stripped 4 bases from V and 5 bases from J, with 18 bases between. The CDR3 contains 16 residues. Germline V gene data show CDR1 as SGHNT and CDR2 as YYREEE (reference sequence). CDR3 in amino acids: CASSMGNIRVTGELFF. The CDR3, as DNA: TGTGCCAGCAGCATGGGGAACATCAGGGTTACCGGGGAGCTGTTTTTT.

This rearrangement joins TRBV25-1 to TRBJ2-1; TRBD2 aligns across 8 bases. CDR1 is MGHDK and CDR2 is SYGVNS in the germline V gene. The CDR3 is made up of 17 amino acids. V lost 2 bases to trimming and J lost 5 bases; unmatched junction nucleotides: 11. The CDR3 spells CASSERLTSGPDNEQFF. In DNA, the CDR3 is TGTGCCAGCAGTGAACGGTTAACTAGCGGACCCGACAATGAGCAGTTCTTC. The variable domain in full, completed from reference TRBV25-1 and TRBJ2-1, reads EADIYQTPRYLVIGTGKKITLECSQTMGHDKMYWYQQDPGMELHLIHYSYGVNSTEKGDLSSESTVSRIRTEHFPLTLESARPSHTSQYLCASSERLTSGPDNEQFFGPGTRLTVL.

The chain links TRBV28 to TRBJ1-2, with TRBD1 as a possible D gene (6 bases). The CDR3 has 15 residues. Trimming removed 1 base at V and 2 bases at J, with 11 bases between. Germline CDR1 reads MDHEN; CDR2 reads SYDVKM. In DNA, the CDR3 is TGTGCCAGCAGTTTATACCGCGACAGGAACTATGGCTACACCTTC. Protein product: CASSLYRDRNYGYTF.

This sequence joins TRBV7-2 and TRBJ1-6; D might be TRBD1 (6 bases). Trimming took off 1 base at V and 5 bases at J, with 9 bases between the two ends. Per the germline V gene, CDR1 is SGHTA and CDR2 is FQGNSA. This CDR3 region has 15 residues. Here the CDR3 reads CASSLGTADNSPLHF. The CDR3 nucleotides are TGTGCCAGCAGCTTAGGGACAGCTGATAATTCACCCCTCCACTTT. The variable domain in full, with the rest retrieved from reference TRBV7-2 and TRBJ1-6, is GAGVSQSPSNKVTEKGKDVELRCDPISGHTALYWYRQSLGQGLEFLIYFQGNSAPDKSGLPSDRFSAERTGGSVSTLTIQRTQQEDSAVYLCASSLGTADNSPLHFGNGTRLTVT.

The rearrangement joins TRBV18 to TRBJ1-1; 10 bases are a match to TRBD1. With V trimmed by 4 bases and J by 0 bases, 2 bases remained unmatched. The CDR3 runs to 15 residues. Per the germline V gene, CDR1 is KGHSH and CDR2 is LQKENI. The CDR3 region has the DNA TGTGCCAGCTCACAGGGACAGGGGATGAACACTGAAGCTTTCTTT. This sequence encodes CASSQGQGMNTEAFF.

This chain uses TRBV12-5 with TRBJ2-7; 7 bases are shared with TRBD2. The CDR3 loop spans 15 amino acids. J lost 6 bases, V lost 0 bases, and 8 bases had no gene match. Germline V gene sequence: CDR1 LGHNT, CDR2 FRNRAP. The CDR3, as DNA: TGTGCTAGTGGTTTGGTAATGGGAGGGGATGGCGAGCAGTACTTC. As protein: CASGLVMGGDGEQYF.

The chain links TRBV5-1 to TRBJ2-7, with 9 nucleotides matching TRBD1. Germline values: CDR1 SGHRS, CDR2 YFSETQ. The CDR3 contains 15 residues. V dropped 2 bases and J dropped 1; count of bases not matched to a gene: 4. CDR3 DNA sequence: TGCGCCAGCAGCTTAGGGACAGGGACATCCTACGAGCAGTACTTC. This encodes CASSLGTGTSYEQYF.

The rearrangement links TRBV7-2 to TRBJ1-5; 10 bases are a match to TRBD1. The CDR3 contains 15 residues. Germline V gene sequence: CDR1 SGHTA, CDR2 FQGNSA. The V gene end was trimmed by 6 bases and the J gene end by 9 bases; junction bases not matched to a gene: 11. The CDR3 DNA is TGTGCCAGCAGACAGGGACAGGGGAGCGGATGGCCCCAGCATTTT. This codes for CASRQGQGSGWPQHF.

This clone was counted only a few times. The chain recombines TRBV28 with TRBJ2-1; 12 bases line up with TRBD2. The germline V gene encodes CDR1 MDHEN and CDR2 SYDVKM. V dropped 3 bases and J dropped 7; count of bases not matched to a gene: 7. This CDR3 is 16 amino acids long. The DNA for the CDR3 is TGTGCCAGCAGTTTTTCCGGGACTAGCGGGTGGAATGAGCAGTTCTTC. The encoded protein is CASSFSGTSGWNEQFF.

The chain uses TRBV5-4 and TRBJ2-2; TRBD2 matches at 11 bases. Germline loops: CDR1 SGHNT, CDR2 YYREEE (reference sequence). This CDR3 is built from 16 residues. V lost 4 bases to trimming and J lost 3 bases; unmatched junction nucleotides: 5. CDR3 sequence reads: CASSRLGLADTGELFF. CDR3 coding DNA: TGTGCCAGCAGCCGCTTGGGACTAGCGGACACCGGGGAGCTGTTTTTT.

Comment on this clone: Sequence at one end of the junction differs from germline and may be a read error. The chain couples TRBV2 to TRBJ2-7; D might be TRBD2 (5 bases). The CDR3 totals 9 residues. Germline-derived CDR1 and CDR2 are SNHLY and FYNNEI. In DNA, the CDR3 is TGTGCCAGCAGTTACTCTACTAGTTTC. This encodes CASSYSTSF.

V usage is TRBV2 and J usage is TRBJ2-1; a weak D match, TRBD1 (6 bases). V lost 6 bases to trimming and J lost 7 bases, with 16 bases between them. The CDR3 is 14 amino acids. CDR1 is SNHLY and CDR2 is FYNNEI in the germline V gene. The CDR3: CASSRTESGNEQFF. CDR3 in DNA: TGTGCCAGCAGCAGGACAGAGTCGGGGAATGAGCAGTTCTTC.

J is TRBJ1-5 and V is TRBV19; no clear D. The germline V and J ends were trimmed by 3 bases and 5 bases, with 23 bases remaining between them. Per the germline V gene, CDR1 is LNHDA and CDR2 is SQIVND (reference sequence). This CDR3 is built from 18 residues. CDR3 amino acids: CASSIPLLSRADHQPQHF. The DNA for the CDR3 is TGTGCCAGTAGTATCCCCCTATTATCGAGGGCCGATCATCAGCCCCAGCATTTT.

This rearrangement joins TRBV27 to TRBJ2-1; 7 nucleotides line up with TRBD1. The CDR3 totals 15 residues. With 2 bases clipped from V and 3 bases from J, the junction kept 4 bases outside the gene matches. CDR1 and CDR2 from the germline V gene are MNHEY and SMNVEV (reference sequence). CDR3 sequence reads: CASSLPGTVYNEQFF. The CDR3 nucleotides read TGTGCCAGCAGTTTACCCGGGACAGTCTACAATGAGCAGTTCTTC.

In its sample, this clone was seen once. V and J are TRBV12-3 or TRBV12-4 and TRBJ2-1; weak D call: TRBD2 (5 bases). The V end was cut by 5 bases, the J end by 11 bases, with 16 bases between. This CDR3 contains 13 residues. The CDR3 DNA sequence: TGTGCCAGCAGTCGGGGAGCCCGCCTTAAGCAGTTCTTC. Translated: CASSRGARLKQFF.

The chain combines TRBV2 with TRBJ2-1; D might be TRBD2 (5 bases). The V gene's germline CDR1 is SNHLY and CDR2 FYNNEI. This CDR3 contains 16 residues. With 1 base removed from V and 0 bases from J, the gap between germline ends came to 10 bases. The CDR3 loop reads CASSEVGIRSYNEQFF. In DNA, the CDR3 is TGTGCCAGCAGTGAAGTCGGGATACGCTCCTACAATGAGCAGTTCTTC. The whole variable domain, filled in from reference TRBV2 and TRBJ2-1, reads EPEVTQTPSHQVTQMGQEVILRCVPISNHLYFYWYRQILGQKVEFLVSFYNNEISEKSEIFDDQFSVERPDGSNFTLKIRSTKLEDSAMYFCASSEVGIRSYNEQFFGPGTRLTVL.

The chain combines TRBV11-2 with TRBJ1-4; 12 bases match TRBD1. CDR3 length: 18 amino acids. Germline V gene lookup returns CDR1 SGHAT and CDR2 FQNNGV. V dropped 4 bases and J dropped 3; count of bases not matched to a gene: 9. CDR3 loop: CASSSGTGGSGANEKLFF. In DNA, the CDR3 is TGTGCCAGCAGCTCCGGGACAGGGGGCTCTGGGGCTAATGAAAAACTGTTTTTT. Complete variable domain (other parts from reference TRBV11-2 and TRBJ1-4): EAGVAQSPRYKIIEKRQSVAFWCNPISGHATLYWYQQILGQGPKLLIQFQNNGVVDDSQLPKDRFSAERLKGVDSTLKIQPAKLEDSAVYLCASSSGTGGSGANEKLFFGSGTQLSVL.

V gene TRBV27 combines with J gene TRBJ1-1; D is unresolved. CDR3 length: 12 amino acids. Germline CDR1 is MNHEY and CDR2 is SMNVEV (reference sequence). V was cut by 9 bases and J by 7 bases, with 15 bases left in between. CDR3 sequence (DNA): TGTGCCAGGGTCGACGGGTATATTGAAGCTTTCTTT. It specifies CARVDGYIEAFF.

The J gene is TRBJ2-1, the V gene TRBV5-4; D is ambiguous. The CDR3 is 15 residues long. The V end was cut by 0 bases, the J end by 0 bases, with 7 bases between. Germline V gene sequence: CDR1 SGHNT, CDR2 YYREEE (reference sequence). The CDR3 nucleotides read TGTGCCAGCAGCTTGGCGCCTAGCTCCTACAATGAGCAGTTCTTC. Its protein is CASSLAPSSYNEQFF.

The chain joins TRBV27 to TRBJ2-7; 7 bases align to TRBD1. CDR1 and CDR2 (germline): MNHEY, SMNVEV (reference sequence). The V and J ends lost 5 bases and 0 bases, in that order; junction bases with no gene match: 7. The CDR3 has 15 residues. The chain's CDR3 is CASSLRTGLSYEQYF. CDR3 coding DNA: TGTGCCAGCAGTCTCAGGACAGGTCTCTCCTACGAGCAGTACTTC.